The 18 T cell receptor beta chains presented below share a single source sample, sequenced in a study of blood T cell repertoires in COVID-19. Method: immunoSEQ multiplex PCR; TCRdb's copy keeps in-frame clones and lacks some. The table lists approximately 210,000 clones, 86% of them singletons, with roughly 12% in the top ten. Sequencing used peripheral blood. These receptors were taken from a man between 50 and 59 years old with COVID-19, enrolled during active disease.

This sequence joins TRBV7-6 and TRBJ1-6; TRBD1 matches at 7 bases. Trimming took 5 bases from V and 7 from J; bases not matched to a gene: 8. CDR1 is SGHVS, CDR2 FNYEAQ, per germline. The length of the CDR3 is 15 residues. The CDR3 nucleotides read TGTGCCAGCAGCGGGCGACAGGGCAGGAATTCACCCCTCCACTTT. This encodes CASSGRQGRNSPLHF.

V usage is TRBV5-1 and J usage is TRBJ2-7; D unclear. This CDR3 region has 16 residues. From germline, CDR1 is SGHRS and CDR2 YFSETQ. Trimming removed 3 bases from V and 0 bases from J, with 16 bases in between. The CDR3 bases are TGCGCCAGCAGCTACAACGGCAACAGAATCTCCTACGAGCAGTACTTC. Its protein product is CASSYNGNRISYEQYF.

The rearrangement links TRBV3-1 (or the pseudogene TRBV3-2) to TRBJ2-7; 9 nucleotides agree with TRBD2. The ends lost 4 bases at V and 6 bases at J; junction bases unmatched: 7. The CDR3 is made up of 14 amino acids. Per the germline V gene, CDR1 is LGHDT and CDR2 is YNNKEL (reference sequence). The CDR3 nucleotides are TGTGCCAGCAGCCCCCTGTCGGGACTAGCCGAGCAGTACTTC. Amino acids: CASSPLSGLAEQYF.

The rearrangement joins TRBV6-5 to TRBJ2-5; the D gene is possibly TRBD1 (5 bases). The germline V gene has CDR1 MNHEY and CDR2 SVGAGI. CDR3 length: 13 residues. V lost 2 bases, J lost 2 bases, and 6 bases lay in between. The CDR3 DNA sequence: TGTGCCAGCAGTTACGGGGCACAAGAGACCCAGTACTTC. It translates to CASSYGAQETQYF.

J is TRBJ2-7 and V is TRBV21-1; the tabulated D call, TRBD2, remains unverified against the DNA. TRBV21-1 is a known pseudogene. This CDR3 spans 20 amino acids. The CDR3 loop reads CASSKGQRGLEREVPYEQYF. The CDR3 nucleotides are TGTGCCAGCAGCAAAGGGCAGAGAGGACTTGAGCGGGAGGTTCCCTACGAGCAGTACTTC.

The chain has TRBV30 and TRBJ2-3; 8 bases are shared with TRBD1. Germline-derived CDR1 and CDR2 are GTSNPN and SVGIG (reference sequence). The trim removed 4 bases at V and 1 base at J, leaving 1 base unmatched. The CDR3 contains 13 residues. In nucleotides, the CDR3 is TGTGCCTGGACGACAGGGGGCACAGATACGCAGTATTTT. Its translation: CAWTTGGTDTQYF.

The gene calls are TRBV19 and TRBJ1-5, with TRBD1 identical over 10 bases. The CDR3 extends over 15 amino acids. Germline assignment: CDR1 LNHDA and CDR2 SQIVND (reference sequence). V was clipped by 4 bases and J by 5 bases; unmatched bases: 5. In nucleotides, the CDR3 is TGTGCCAGTAGTACGACAGGGGGCTCGGATCAGCCCCAGCATTTT. This encodes CASSTTGGSDQPQHF.

Worth noting for this clone: The junction departs from the called germline gene at one end, perhaps through a read error. The chain combines TRBV5-1 with TRBJ2-3, with 7 bases matching TRBD1. The CDR3 contains 16 residues. Germline V gives CDR1 SGHRS, CDR2 YFSETQ. In nucleotides, the CDR3 is TGCGCCAGCAACTTGGTGCCGACAGGGACCACAGATACGCAGTATTTT. Translated, it gives CASNLVPTGTTDTQYF. The full variable domain, completed using reference TRBV5-1 and TRBJ2-3, is KAGVTQTPRYLIKTRGQQVTLSCSPISGHRSVSWYQQTPGQGLQFLFEYFSETQRNKGNFPGRFSGRQFSNSRSEMNVSTLELGDSALYLCASNLVPTGTTDTQYFGPGTRLTVL.

The sample holds one count of this clone. The J gene is TRBJ1-3, the V gene TRBV19; TRBD1 aligns across 7 bases. Germline trimming cut 3 bases from V and 0 bases from J; bases unmatched to any gene: 2. The CDR3 is made up of 15 amino acids. Germline V lookup: CDR1 LNHDA, CDR2 SQIVND (reference sequence). The CDR3 here is CASSMGQSSGNTIYF. DNA of the CDR3: TGTGCCAGTAGTATGGGACAGAGCTCTGGAAACACCATATATTTT.

The rearrangement links TRBV28 to TRBJ2-7; D might be TRBD2 (5 bases). V was clipped by 0 bases and J by 6 bases, with 12 bases between them. Germline CDR1 MDHEN, CDR2 SYDVKM. The CDR3 is 14 amino acids. The CDR3 nucleotides read TGTGCCAGCAGTTTATGGGGGAGCGTGGTCGAGCAGTACTTC. Amino acid sequence: CASSLWGSVVEQYF.

This rearrangement joins TRBV18 to TRBJ2-1; 7 bases are a match to TRBD2. V shed 5 bases and J 8 bases; nucleotides not matched to a gene: 15. The CDR3 contains 16 residues. Germline V gene data show CDR1 as KGHSH and CDR2 as LQKENI. CDR3 DNA: TGTGCCAGCTCAGACCGCCGGGGGGTTGCGTGGGATGAGCAGTTCTTC. Its protein product is CASSDRRGVAWDEQFF.

This clone has just one count. The chain employs TRBV5-6 and TRBJ1-6; D call uncertain. V was pared by 2 bases and J by 0 bases, with 15 bases between. Germline V CDR1 and CDR2: SGHDT, YYEEEE. This CDR3 is built from 18 residues. DNA for the CDR3: TGTGCCAGCAGCTTACTCGGCAGGCCGAGCTCCTATAATTCACCCCTCCACTTT. Translating gives CASSLLGRPSSYNSPLHF.

This sequence joins TRBV19 and TRBJ2-2, with D possibly being TRBD2 (7 bases). Trimming shortened V by 7 bases and J by 5 bases, and 17 bases separated the two germline ends. The germline V gene encodes CDR1 LNHDA and CDR2 SQIVND (reference sequence). This CDR3 spans 15 amino acids. The DNA for the CDR3 is TGTGCCAGTACGCGAGCAGGGGAGGGGACCGGGGAGCTGTTTTTT. This translates into CASTRAGEGTGELFF.

The chain combines TRBV7-3 with TRBJ1-1, with TRBD1 as a possible D gene (5 bases). The germline CDR1 and CDR2 sequences are SGHTA and FQGTGA. This CDR3 comprises 15 residues. V gave up 1 base and J gave up 5 bases, with 14 bases separating them. The CDR3 bases are TGTGCCAGCAGCTTAAACGGGGGTGGTCAAACTGAAGCTTTCTTT. This encodes CASSLNGGGQTEAFF.

This chain uses TRBV10-3 with TRBJ2-7, with TRBD1 identical over 9 bases. V shed 10 bases and J 0 bases; nucleotides not matched to a gene: 10. Germline values: CDR1 ENHRY, CDR2 SYGVKD. CDR3 length: 15 residues. This CDR3 is CATHSGQGISYEQYF. DNA for the CDR3: TGTGCCACTCACTCGGGACAGGGAATCTCCTACGAGCAGTACTTC.

The chain employs TRBV30 and TRBJ2-1; perhaps TRBD2 as D (7 bases). CDR1 and CDR2 (germline): GTSNPN, SVGIG (reference sequence). The CDR3 extends over 15 amino acids. The germline V and J ends were trimmed by 4 bases and 7 bases, with 20 bases remaining between them. The CDR3 coding sequence is TGTGCCTGGACAAGGGGGGGCGGGATAGAGAATGAGCAGTTCTTC. Residues: CAWTRGGGIENEQFF. The variable domain in full, completed from reference TRBV30 and TRBJ2-1, reads SQTIHQWPATLVQPVGSPLSLECTVEGTSNPNLYWYRQAAGRGLQLLFYSVGIGQISSEVPQNLSASRPQDRQFILSSKKLLLSDSGFYLCAWTRGGGIENEQFFGPGTRLTVL.

The rearrangement uses TRBV4-2 and TRBJ2-5; D may be TRBD1 (6 bases). Germline V lookup: CDR1 LGHNA, CDR2 YNFKEQ. V was cut by 1 base and J by 2 bases, with 11 bases left in between. This CDR3 contains 15 residues. As DNA, the CDR3 is TGTGCCAGCAGCCAAGTCGAACAGGGACAAGAGACCCAGTACTTC. Protein sequence: CASSQVEQGQETQYF.

The chain combines TRBV2 with TRBJ2-7; the D gene is possibly TRBD1 (7 bases). V was cut by 9 bases and J by 4 bases, with 10 bases left in between. The CDR3 sequence is 11 residues long. Germline CDR1 and CDR2: SNHLY and FYNNEI. The chain's CDR3 is CASQGGYEQYF. The CDR3 nucleotides are TGTGCCAGTCAGGGGGGTTACGAGCAGTACTTC. Drawing the rest from reference TRBV2 and TRBJ2-7, the complete variable domain is EPEVTQTPSHQVTQMGQEVILRCVPISNHLYFYWYRQILGQKVEFLVSFYNNEISEKSEIFDDQFSVERPDGSNFTLKIRSTKLEDSAMYFCASQGGYEQYFGPGTRLTVT.